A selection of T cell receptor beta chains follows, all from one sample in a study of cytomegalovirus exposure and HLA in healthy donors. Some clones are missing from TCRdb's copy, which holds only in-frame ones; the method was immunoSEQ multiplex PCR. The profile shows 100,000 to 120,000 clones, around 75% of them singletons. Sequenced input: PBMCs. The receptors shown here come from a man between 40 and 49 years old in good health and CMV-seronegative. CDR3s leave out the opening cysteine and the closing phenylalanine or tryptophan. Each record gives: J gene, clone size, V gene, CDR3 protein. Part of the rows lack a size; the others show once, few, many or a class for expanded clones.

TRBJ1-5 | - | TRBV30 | AWSGQGGQPQH
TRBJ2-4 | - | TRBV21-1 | ASSRGQRAKNIQY
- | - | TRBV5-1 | ASSLAVGMYEQY
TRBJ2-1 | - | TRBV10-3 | AIERAGYNEQF
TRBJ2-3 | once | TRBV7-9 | ASSSYRGPADTQY
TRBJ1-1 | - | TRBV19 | ASSMGGRTEAF
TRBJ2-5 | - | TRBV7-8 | ASRRTAQETQY
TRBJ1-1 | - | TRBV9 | ASSVVSSLNTEAF
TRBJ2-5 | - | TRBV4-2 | ASSQSDSVETQY
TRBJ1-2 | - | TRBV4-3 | ASSQERGDYGYT
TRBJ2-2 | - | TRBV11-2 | ASSELRDRRRWGS
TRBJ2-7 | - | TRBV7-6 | ASSPRLPAYEQY
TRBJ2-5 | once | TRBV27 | ASSLSGTAGETQY
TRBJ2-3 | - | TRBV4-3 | ASSQGPTGTTTDTQY
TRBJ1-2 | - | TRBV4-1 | ASSQDRDYGYT
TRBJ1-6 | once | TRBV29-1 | SVEDGAGPGSPLH
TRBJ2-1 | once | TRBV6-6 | ASSAPGGEQF
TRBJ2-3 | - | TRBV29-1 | SVDGTPLGDTQY
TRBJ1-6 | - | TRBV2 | ASSEAGLGNSPLH
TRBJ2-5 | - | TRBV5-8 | ASSPGGRAGAWTQY
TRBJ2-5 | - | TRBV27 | ASSSRDSRQTQY
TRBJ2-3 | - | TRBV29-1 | SVEGTGREGADTQY
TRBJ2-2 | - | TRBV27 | ASNLGGTGELF
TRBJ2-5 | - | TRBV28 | ASTPTGTGEETQY
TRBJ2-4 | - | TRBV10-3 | AISESGQAVAKNIQY
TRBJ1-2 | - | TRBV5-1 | ASSLVAGTYGYT
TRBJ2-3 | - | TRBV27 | ASSLGGSGPDTQY
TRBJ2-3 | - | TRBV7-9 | ATPKGATSTDTQY
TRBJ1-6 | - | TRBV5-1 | ASSLIRQGSSPLH
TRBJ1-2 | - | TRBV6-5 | ASSSGQRNYGYT
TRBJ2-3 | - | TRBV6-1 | ASRPGRSGTDTQY
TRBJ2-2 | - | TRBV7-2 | ASSSSGAHTGELF
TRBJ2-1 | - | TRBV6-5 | ASSQGDLGQF
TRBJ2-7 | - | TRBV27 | ASSYPGYEQY
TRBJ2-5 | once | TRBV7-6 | ASSYDSQETQY
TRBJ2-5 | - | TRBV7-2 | ASSWDNQETQY
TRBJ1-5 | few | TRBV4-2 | ASRETGASNQPQH
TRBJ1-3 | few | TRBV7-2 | ASSWRTTGAGNTIY